The subject of this entry is one TCR beta chain. This sample was taken from a study of T cells in Graves' hyperthyroidism and ophthalmopathy. Looking at the study overall: Any treatment followed the collection of peripheral blood at initial diagnosis.

Germline CDR1 and CDR2: MGHDK and SYGVNS. The V end was cut by 10 bases, the J end by 6 bases, with 22 bases between. There are 14 residues in the CDR3. On the basis of clinical symptoms, serum thyroxine and TRAb, thyroid ultrasound and orbital computed tomography, diagnoses were made. The PBMCs studied were ones that came from 10 ml fresh peripheral blood. What was amplified from RNA transcripts were TCR beta CDR3 regions. The HTBI primer set drove a first-round RT-PCR of the TCR CDR3. TCRdb fed the multiplex PCR reads into MiXCR, producing one record per CDR3 protein. The sample has 85,000 to 110,000 distinct CDR3 sequences, over 45% seen once; the top ten hold about 25%.

The receptor comes from a man aged 35-49 years with Graves' hyperthyroidism. Sequencing was done on a sample of blood. This chain links TRBV25-1 with TRBJ2-7; D not resolved. CDR3 sequence reads: CANSPGRTSREQYF. The CDR3 DNA reads TGTGCCAACTCACCAGGCAGGACCTCTCGCGAGCAGTACTTC.